Presented here are 19 T cell receptor beta chains from one specimen sequenced in a study of blood T cell repertoires in COVID-19. The table came from immunoSEQ multiplex PCR; TCRdb's copy has only in-frame clones and leaves some out. The sample includes about 94,000 clones, 84% of them seen just once. Sequenced input: peripheral blood. These TCRs come from a man aged 60 to 69 with acute or convalescent COVID-19.

The chain joins TRBV4-1 to TRBJ2-7; D uncertain. V shed 0 bases and J shed 0 bases, with 9 bases lying between them. Per germline, CDR1 MGHRA and CDR2 YSYEKL. CDR3 size: 15 residues. The CDR3 bases are TGCGCCAGCAGCCAAGATCCGGTTACCTCCTACGAGCAGTACTTC. Protein product: CASSQDPVTSYEQYF.

This clone was counted only a few times. The sample holds other DNA sequences that translate to the same CDR3. This chain uses TRBV11-1 with TRBJ1-1; D not certain. The germline CDR1 and CDR2 sequences are SGHAT and FQDESV (reference sequence). V was clipped by 1 base and J by 5 bases, with 5 bases between them. This CDR3 is 12 amino acids long. The CDR3 loop reads CASSLGVTEAFF. In DNA, the CDR3 is TGTGCCAGCAGCTTAGGAGTGACTGAAGCTTTCTTT.

A few counts support this clone. This chain joins TRBV29-1 and TRBJ1-4; 8 bases agree with TRBD1. The germline V gene encodes CDR1 SQVTM and CDR2 ANQGSEA. V shed 7 bases and J 10 bases; nucleotides not matched to a gene: 8. The CDR3 runs 12 residues. The CDR3 region has the DNA TGCAGCGCTTCGGACAGGGTGGGAAAACTGTTTTTT. Amino acid sequence: CSASDRVGKLFF.

In this sample, this clone turned up many times. The chain uses TRBV5-4 and TRBJ1-1; 8 positions match TRBD1. The V gene's germline CDR1 is SGHNT and CDR2 YYREEE (reference sequence). The CDR3 sequence is 15 residues long. J was trimmed by 5 bases and V by 4 bases; bases with no gene match: 10. The CDR3 reads CASSTRTGRGTEAFF. CDR3 nucleotides: TGTGCCAGCAGCACCCGGACAGGGAGGGGGACTGAAGCTTTCTTT.

V and J are TRBV6-5 and TRBJ1-6; D gene ambiguous. Per germline, CDR1 MNHEY and CDR2 SVGAGI. The CDR3 loop spans 14 amino acids. Trimming took off 0 bases at V and 10 bases at J, with 10 bases between the two ends. The CDR3 loop reads CASSYSVARSPLHF. CDR3 in DNA: TGTGCCAGCAGTTACTCGGTAGCTAGGTCACCCCTCCACTTT.

This chain links TRBV18 with TRBJ2-6; the match to TRBD1 covers 7 bases. The CDR3 totals 18 residues. Germline lookup yields CDR1 KGHSH and CDR2 LQKENI. V lost 2 bases to trimming and J lost 2 bases; unmatched junction nucleotides: 9. This CDR3 is CASSPKGQVLAGANVLTF. CDR3 in DNA: TGTGCCAGCTCACCAAAAGGACAGGTCCTAGCTGGGGCCAACGTCCTGACTTTC. The variable domain in full, with the rest retrieved from reference TRBV18 and TRBJ2-6, is NAGVMQNPRHLVRRRGQEARLRCSPMKGHSHVYWYRQLPEEGLKFMVYLQKENIIDESGMPKERFSAEFPKEGPSILRIQQVVRGDSAAYFCASSPKGQVLAGANVLTFGAGSRLTVL.

The chain is built from TRBV4-1 and TRBJ1-1; TRBD1 matches at 8 bases. Per germline, CDR1 MGHRA and CDR2 YSYEKL. After removal of 4 bases from V and 4 bases from J, the junction contained 2 bases not matched to a gene. There are 13 residues in the CDR3. The CDR3 region is CASSRGTGTEAFF. The CDR3 nucleotides read TGCGCCAGCAGCCGTGGGACAGGCACTGAAGCTTTCTTT.

Here the CDR3 DNA reads TGTGCCAGCAGCCAACTCCTCGGGGGACTTGGGAATTCACCCCTCCACTTT. It codes for CASSQLLGGLGNSPLHF. This chain uses TRBV2 with TRBJ1-6; D may be TRBD1 (5 bases). V gave up 6 bases and J gave up 7 bases, with 22 bases separating them. This CDR3 has 17 residues. Germline loops: CDR1 SNHLY, CDR2 FYNNEI.

The V call is TRBV4-2, the J call TRBJ1-2, with 7 bases that match TRBD1. V shed 4 bases, J shed 2 bases, and the junction held 7 bases outside the gene matches. CDR3 length: 15 amino acids. Germline values: CDR1 LGHNA, CDR2 YNFKEQ. The CDR3: CASSREGARNYGYTF. The DNA of the CDR3 is TGTGCCAGCAGCCGAGAGGGGGCGCGAAACTATGGCTACACCTTC.

The chain carries TRBV7-8 and TRBJ1-4; TRBD1 might be the D (6 bases). The CDR3 is 14 residues long. The germline V gene has CDR1 SGHVS and CDR2 FQNEAQ. V shed 1 base and J shed 8 bases, with 11 bases lying between them. CDR3 in DNA: TGTGCCAGCAGCTTAGGGGACATAGGGGAAAAACTGTTTTTT. Encoded protein: CASSLGDIGEKLFF.

This chain connects TRBV4-1 to TRBJ1-1; D unclear. V was cut by 5 bases and J by 0 bases, with 10 bases left in between. This CDR3 is built from 14 residues. CDR1 MGHRA and CDR2 YSYEKL come from the germline V gene. The CDR3 DNA sequence: TGCGCCAGCAGCTCCCAGGTCATGAACACTGAAGCTTTCTTT. Translating gives CASSSQVMNTEAFF.

This chain joins TRBV5-1 and TRBJ1-1, with TRBD1 matching over 7 bases. J gave up 8 bases and V 3 bases, and 10 bases lay outside the gene matches. Germline values: CDR1 SGHRS, CDR2 YFSETQ. The CDR3 is 14 amino acids. CDR3 amino acids: CASSSDRNLREAFF. The CDR3 coding sequence is TGCGCCAGCAGCTCGGACAGGAATTTAAGAGAAGCTTTCTTT.

This clone was observed once. The chain has TRBV5-1 and TRBJ1-2; unclear D gene. This CDR3 has 15 residues. Trimming shortened V by 0 bases and J by 5 bases, and 14 bases separated the two germline ends. CDR1 and CDR2 from the germline V gene are SGHRS and YFSETQ. CDR3 protein: CASSLEEGGLYGYTF. CDR3 in DNA: TGCGCCAGCAGCTTGGAGGAGGGAGGTTTATATGGCTACACCTTC.

Here the CDR3 reads CATSPADNSYEQYF. Here the CDR3 DNA reads TGTGCCACCAGTCCCGCGGACAACTCCTACGAGCAGTACTTC. J is TRBJ2-7 and V is TRBV24-1, with D possibly TRBD1 on 5 matching bases. V lost 6 bases and J 0 bases, leaving 11 bases between the germline ends. The CDR3 is 14 amino acids. Germline CDR1 KGHDR, CDR2 SFDVKD.

The chain links TRBV9 to TRBJ2-5; a possible D gene is TRBD2 (5 bases). This CDR3 region has 14 residues. Germline V gene sequence: CDR1 SGDLS, CDR2 YYNGEE. V lost 0 bases, J lost 2 bases, and 8 bases lay in between. In DNA form, the CDR3 reads TGTGCCAGCAGCGTAGAGGACTCTCAAGAGACCCAGTACTTC. Its translation: CASSVEDSQETQYF.

This clone was recorded a few times. The chain links TRBV4-3 to TRBJ2-7; TRBD1 matches 7 bases. CDR3 length equals 14 residues. V shed 1 base, J shed 3 bases, and the junction held 3 bases outside the gene matches. Germline V CDR1 and CDR2: LGHNA, YSLEER. The CDR3 spells CASSQAQGVYEQYF. For the CDR3, the DNA is TGCGCCAGCAGCCAAGCCCAGGGGGTCTACGAGCAGTACTTC.

The genes are TRBV7-3 and TRBJ2-3, with D possibly TRBD2 on 5 matching bases. The CDR3 runs to 15 residues. The germline gives CDR1 SGHTA, CDR2 FQGTGA. With 3 bases removed from V and 5 bases from J, the gap between germline ends came to 15 bases. The CDR3 DNA follows: TGTGCCAGCAGCTTTTCAACTAGTCCGGGAGATACGCAGTATTTT. It is translated as CASSFSTSPGDTQYF. Full variable domain (rest looked up from reference TRBV7-3 and TRBJ2-3): GAGVSQTPSNKVTEKGKYVELRCDPISGHTALYWYRQSLGQGPEFLIYFQGTGAADDSGLPNDRFFAVRPEGSVSTLKIQRTERGDSAVYLCASSFSTSPGDTQYFGPGTRLTVL.

This clone was counted only a few times. This rearrangement joins TRBV30 to TRBJ1-1; 9 positions match TRBD1. Germline CDR1 reads GTSNPN; CDR2 reads SVGIG (reference sequence). Germline trimming cut 0 bases from V and 5 bases from J; bases unmatched to any gene: 4. The CDR3 totals 14 residues. This CDR3 reads CAWSVGTGTTEAFF. In DNA, the CDR3 is TGTGCCTGGAGTGTAGGGACAGGGACGACTGAAGCTTTCTTT.

The CDR3 DNA is TGCGCCAGCAGTTCGACAGGTTCGGAAAATTCACCCCTCCACTTT. This translates into CASSSTGSENSPLHF. The chain joins TRBV5-1 to TRBJ1-6, with TRBD1 as a possible D gene (6 bases). This CDR3 comprises 15 residues. The V gene lost 5 bases and the J gene lost 7 bases, with 16 bases spanning the gap. The germline V gene encodes CDR1 SGHRS and CDR2 YFSETQ.